Below are 4 T cell receptor beta chains sequenced from a single sample in a study of blood T cell repertoires in COVID-19. Sequenced by immunoSEQ multiplex PCR; TCRdb stores in-frame clones only, minus some. The sample shows roughly 150,000 clones, 75% to 90% of them seen only once. Sequences were obtained from peripheral blood. These receptors all come from a woman between 65 and 79 years old with acute or convalescent COVID-19.

The chain is built from TRBV2 and TRBJ2-3; TRBD2 matches 10 bases. The CDR3 has 14 residues. Germline V gives CDR1 SNHLY, CDR2 FYNNEI. V trimming: 4 bases; J trimming: 8 bases; junction bases outside the gene matches: 6. CDR3: CASSVGLAAGTQYF. Written as DNA, the CDR3 is TGTGCCAGCAGTGTCGGACTAGCGGCAGGTACGCAGTATTTT.

DNA of the CDR3: TGTGCCAGCAGTGCGAGTTATAGCAATCAGCCCCAGCATTTT. Its protein product is CASSASYSNQPQHF. The rearrangement links TRBV2 to TRBJ1-5, with D hard to call. Germline V lookup: CDR1 SNHLY, CDR2 FYNNEI. V gave up 4 bases and J gave up 0 bases, with 7 bases separating them. CDR3 size: 14 residues.

The chain has TRBV5-5 and TRBJ2-1, with 8 bases lining up with TRBD2. The CDR3 extends over 15 amino acids. V lost 5 bases and J lost 2; bases outside the gene matches: 6. CDR1 is SGHKS and CDR2 is YYEKEE in the germline V gene (reference sequence). The CDR3 protein is CASRPIAGTYNEQFF. The CDR3 DNA reads TGTGCCAGCAGACCGATAGCGGGGACCTACAATGAGCAGTTCTTC.

J is TRBJ1-6 and V is TRBV18; weak D call: TRBD1 (5 bases). This CDR3 is 14 amino acids long. CDR1 and CDR2 (germline): KGHSH, LQKENI. V lost 0 bases to trimming and J lost 7 bases, with 7 bases between them. In DNA, the CDR3 is TGTGCCAGCTCACCACCGGGGGGGAATTCACCCCTCCACTTT. It codes for CASSPPGGNSPLHF. The full variable domain, rest sourced from reference TRBV18 and TRBJ1-6, is NAGVMQNPRHLVRRRGQEARLRCSPMKGHSHVYWYRQLPEEGLKFMVYLQKENIIDESGMPKERFSAEFPKEGPSILRIQQVVRGDSAAYFCASSPPGGNSPLHFGNGTRLTVT.